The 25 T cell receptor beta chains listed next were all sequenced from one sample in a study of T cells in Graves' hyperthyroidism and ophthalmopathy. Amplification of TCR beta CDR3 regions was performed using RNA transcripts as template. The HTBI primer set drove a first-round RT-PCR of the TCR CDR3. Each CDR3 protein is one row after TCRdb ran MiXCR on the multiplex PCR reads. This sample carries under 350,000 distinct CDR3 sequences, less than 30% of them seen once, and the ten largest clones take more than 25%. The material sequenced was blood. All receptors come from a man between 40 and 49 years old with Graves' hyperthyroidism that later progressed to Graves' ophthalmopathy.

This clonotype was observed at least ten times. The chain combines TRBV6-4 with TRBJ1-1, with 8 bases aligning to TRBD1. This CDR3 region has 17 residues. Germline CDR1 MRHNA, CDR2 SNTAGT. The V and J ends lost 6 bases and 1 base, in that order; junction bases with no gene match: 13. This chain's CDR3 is CASSLGQGGRPNTEAFF. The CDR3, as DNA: TGTGCCAGCAGCCTAGGACAGGGAGGGAGACCGAACACTGAAGCTTTCTTT.

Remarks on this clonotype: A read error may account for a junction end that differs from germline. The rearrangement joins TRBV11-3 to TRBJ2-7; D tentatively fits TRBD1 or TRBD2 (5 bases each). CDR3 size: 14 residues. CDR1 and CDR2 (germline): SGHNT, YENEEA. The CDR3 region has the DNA TGTGCCAGCAGCCCTGGCAGAGGGACCTACGAGCGGTACTTC. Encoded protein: CASSPGRGTYERYF.

The CDR3 spells CASSPSGGSQETQYF. CDR3 in DNA: TGTGCCAGCAGTCCGAGTGGGGGGTCACAAGAGACCCAGTACTTC. The rearrangement uses TRBV28 and TRBJ2-5, with a tentative D call TRBD2 (6 bases). Germline V gene sequence: CDR1 MDHEN, CDR2 SYDVKM. The V end was cut by 5 bases, the J end by 2 bases, with 15 bases between. CDR3 length: 15 amino acids. Filled out from reference TRBV28 and TRBJ2-5, the complete variable domain reads DVKVTQSSRYLVKRTGEKVFLECVQDMDHENMFWYRQDPGLGLRLIYFSYDVKMKEKGDIPEGYSVSREKKERFSLILESASTNQTSMYLCASSPSGGSQETQYFGPGTRLLVL.

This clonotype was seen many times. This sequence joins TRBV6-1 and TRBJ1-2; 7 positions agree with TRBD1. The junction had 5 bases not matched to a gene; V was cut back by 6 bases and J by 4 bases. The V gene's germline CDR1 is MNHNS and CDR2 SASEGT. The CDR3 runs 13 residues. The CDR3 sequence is CASSDREGYGYTF. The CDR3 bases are TGTGCCAGCAGCGACAGGGAAGGCTATGGCTACACCTTC.

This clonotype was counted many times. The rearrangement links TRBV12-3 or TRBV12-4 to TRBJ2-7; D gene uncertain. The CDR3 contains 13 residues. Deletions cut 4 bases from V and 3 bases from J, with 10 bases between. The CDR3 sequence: CASSSRTVYEQYF. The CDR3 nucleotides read TGTGCCAGCAGTTCCCGGACCGTCTACGAGCAGTACTTC.

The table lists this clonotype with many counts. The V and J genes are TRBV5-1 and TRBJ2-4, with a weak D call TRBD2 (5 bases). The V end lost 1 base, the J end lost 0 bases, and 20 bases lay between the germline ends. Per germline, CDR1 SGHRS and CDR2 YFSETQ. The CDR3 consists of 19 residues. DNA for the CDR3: TGCGCCAGCAGCTTGCTTCCCAGCGGACTCCAACTAGCCAAAAACATTCAGTACTTC. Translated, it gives CASSLLPSGLQLAKNIQYF. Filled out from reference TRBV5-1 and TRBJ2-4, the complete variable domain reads KAGVTQTPRYLIKTRGQQVTLSCSPISGHRSVSWYQQTPGQGLQFLFEYFSETQRNKGNFPGRFSGRQFSNSRSEMNVSTLELGDSALYLCASSLLPSGLQLAKNIQYFGAGTRLSVL.

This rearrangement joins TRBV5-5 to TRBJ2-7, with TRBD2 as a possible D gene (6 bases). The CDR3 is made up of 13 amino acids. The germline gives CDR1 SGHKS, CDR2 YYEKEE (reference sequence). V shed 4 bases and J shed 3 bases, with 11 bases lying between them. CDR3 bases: TGTGCCAGCAGCCTGGACTACCTCTACGAGCAGTACTTC. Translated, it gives CASSLDYLYEQYF.

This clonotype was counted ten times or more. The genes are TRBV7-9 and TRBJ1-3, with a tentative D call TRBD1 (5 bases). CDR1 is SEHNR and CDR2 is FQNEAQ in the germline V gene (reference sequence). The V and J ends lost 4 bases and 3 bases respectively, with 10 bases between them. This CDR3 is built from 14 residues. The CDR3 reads CASSSRDGGNTIYF. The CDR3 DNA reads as TGTGCCAGCAGCTCCCGGGACGGTGGAAACACCATATATTTT.

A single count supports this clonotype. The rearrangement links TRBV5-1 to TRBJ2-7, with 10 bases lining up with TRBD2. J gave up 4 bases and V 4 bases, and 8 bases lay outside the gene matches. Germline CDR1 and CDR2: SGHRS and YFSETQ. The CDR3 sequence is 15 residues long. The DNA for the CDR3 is TGCGCCAGCAGCCTCGTCCCGGGACTAGCGTACGAGCAGTACTTC. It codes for CASSLVPGLAYEQYF.

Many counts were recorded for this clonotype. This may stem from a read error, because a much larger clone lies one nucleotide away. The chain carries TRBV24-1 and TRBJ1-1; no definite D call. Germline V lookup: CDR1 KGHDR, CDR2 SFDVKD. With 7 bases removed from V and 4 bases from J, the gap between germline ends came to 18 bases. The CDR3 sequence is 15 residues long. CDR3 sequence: CATSSPRFGSTEAFF. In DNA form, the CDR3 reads TGTGCCACCAGCTCCCCTCGGTTTGGGAGCACTGAAGCTTTCTTT.

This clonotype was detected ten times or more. As DNA, the CDR3 is TGTGCCAGCAGACCTTCCGGGACAGGGAATAATTCACCCCTCCACTTT. Its protein product is CASRPSGTGNNSPLHF. This chain uses TRBV28 with TRBJ1-6, with TRBD1 identical over 9 bases. V was clipped by 6 bases and J by 5 bases; unmatched bases: 8. The CDR3 has 16 residues. Germline values: CDR1 MDHEN, CDR2 SYDVKM.

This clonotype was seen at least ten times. In nucleotides, the CDR3 is TGTGCCATCAGCCTAGCGGGGTCTCAAGAGACCCAGTACTTC. This encodes CAISLAGSQETQYF. The chain joins TRBV10-3 to TRBJ2-5, with 9 bases matching TRBD2. Germline CDR1 ENHRY, CDR2 SYGVKD. With 6 bases clipped from V and 2 bases from J, the junction kept 4 bases outside the gene matches. CDR3 length equals 14 residues.

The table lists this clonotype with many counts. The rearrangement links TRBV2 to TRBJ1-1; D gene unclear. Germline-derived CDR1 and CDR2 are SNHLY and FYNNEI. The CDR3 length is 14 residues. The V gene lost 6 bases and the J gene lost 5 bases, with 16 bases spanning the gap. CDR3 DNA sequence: TGTGCCAGCAGCCAAACGGGCCGGGGAACTGAAGCTTTCTTT. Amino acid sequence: CASSQTGRGTEAFF.

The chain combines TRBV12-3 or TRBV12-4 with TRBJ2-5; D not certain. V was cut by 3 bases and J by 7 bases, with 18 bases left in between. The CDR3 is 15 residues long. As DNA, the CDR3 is TGTGCCAGCAGTTTTGCTTTGGGCGGAATGGGGACCCAGTACTTC. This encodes CASSFALGGMGTQYF.

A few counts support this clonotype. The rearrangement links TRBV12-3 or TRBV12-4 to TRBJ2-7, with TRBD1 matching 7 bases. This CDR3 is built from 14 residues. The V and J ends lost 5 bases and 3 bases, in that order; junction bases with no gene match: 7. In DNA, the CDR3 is TGTGCCAGCAGTCGGACAGGAAGTATCTACGAGCAGTACTTC. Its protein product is CASSRTGSIYEQYF.

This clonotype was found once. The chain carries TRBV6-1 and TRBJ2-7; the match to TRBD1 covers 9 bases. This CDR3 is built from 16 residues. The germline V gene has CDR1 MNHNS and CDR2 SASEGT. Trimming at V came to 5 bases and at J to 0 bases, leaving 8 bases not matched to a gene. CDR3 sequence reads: CASSPNWDRASYEQYF. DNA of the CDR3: TGTGCCAGCAGTCCTAACTGGGACAGGGCCTCCTACGAGCAGTACTTC.

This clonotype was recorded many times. The CDR3 sequence is CSVDPGLAGGETQYF. The CDR3 DNA follows: TGCAGCGTTGACCCTGGACTAGCGGGAGGGGAGACCCAGTACTTC. This sequence joins TRBV29-1 and TRBJ2-5; 15 bases fit TRBD2. Germline trimming cut 3 bases from V and 5 bases from J; bases unmatched to any gene: 4. This CDR3 comprises 15 residues. Germline V CDR1 and CDR2: SQVTM, ANQGSEA. Supplemented by reference TRBV29-1 and TRBJ2-5, the full variable domain reads SAVISQKPSRDICQRGTSLTIQCQVDSQVTMMFWYRQQPGQSLTLIATANQGSEATYESGFVIDKFPISRPNLTFSTLTVSNMSPEDSSIYLCSVDPGLAGGETQYFGPGTRLLVL.

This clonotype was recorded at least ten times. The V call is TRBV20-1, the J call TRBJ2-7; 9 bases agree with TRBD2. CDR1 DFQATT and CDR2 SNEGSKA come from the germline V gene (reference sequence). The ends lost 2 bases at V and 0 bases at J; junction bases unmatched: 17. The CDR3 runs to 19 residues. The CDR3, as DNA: TGCAGTGCTAGACCCCGGCTGGCGCGGAGCGGGAGGTTCTCCTACGAGCAGTACTTC. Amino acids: CSARPRLARSGRFSYEQYF.

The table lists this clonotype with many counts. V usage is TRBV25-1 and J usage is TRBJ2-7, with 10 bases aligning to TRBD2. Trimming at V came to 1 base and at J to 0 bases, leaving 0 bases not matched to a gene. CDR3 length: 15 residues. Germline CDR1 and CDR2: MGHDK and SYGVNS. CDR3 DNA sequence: TGTGCCAGCAGTGAATCTAGCGGGAGCTCCTACGAGCAGTACTTC. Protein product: CASSESSGSSYEQYF.

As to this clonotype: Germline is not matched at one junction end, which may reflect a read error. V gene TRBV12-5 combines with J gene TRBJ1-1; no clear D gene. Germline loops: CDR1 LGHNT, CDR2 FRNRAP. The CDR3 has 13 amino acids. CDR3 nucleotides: TGTGCTAGTGGTAACCCCAGAAACACTGAGGCTTTCTTT. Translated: CASGNPRNTEAFF.

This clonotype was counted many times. The chain's CDR3 is CASSLEMGQIYEQYF. In DNA form, the CDR3 reads TGTGCCAGCAGTTTGGAAATGGGACAGATCTACGAGCAGTACTTC. The genes are TRBV27 and TRBJ2-7, with 7 nucleotides matching TRBD1. The CDR3 contains 15 residues. CDR1 is MNHEY, CDR2 SMNVEV, per germline (reference sequence). J lost 3 bases, V lost 3 bases, and 8 bases had no gene match.

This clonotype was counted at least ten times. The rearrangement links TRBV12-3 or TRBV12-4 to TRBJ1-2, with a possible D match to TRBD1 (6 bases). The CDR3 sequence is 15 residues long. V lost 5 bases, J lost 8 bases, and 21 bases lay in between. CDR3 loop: CASSPTYRDLEGYTF. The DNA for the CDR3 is TGTGCCAGCAGTCCGACCTACAGGGATTTGGAGGGCTACACCTTC.

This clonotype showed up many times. The CDR3 bases are TGTGCCACCAGTGATTTAGGCGGGACCCACACCGGGGAGCTGTTTTTT. This sequence encodes CATSDLGGTHTGELFF. The gene calls are TRBV24-1 and TRBJ2-2, with D possibly matching TRBD2 (6 bases). The V gene's germline CDR1 is KGHDR and CDR2 SFDVKD. Between the trimmed V and J ends, which lost 1 base and 3 bases, there was a span of 11 bases. The length of the CDR3 is 16 residues.

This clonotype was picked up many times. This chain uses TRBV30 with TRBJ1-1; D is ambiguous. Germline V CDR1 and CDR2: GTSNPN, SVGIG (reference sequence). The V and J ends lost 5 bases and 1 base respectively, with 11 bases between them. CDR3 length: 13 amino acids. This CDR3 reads CAWDSRTNTEAFF. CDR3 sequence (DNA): TGTGCCTGGGATTCTAGGACGAACACTGAAGCTTTCTTT.

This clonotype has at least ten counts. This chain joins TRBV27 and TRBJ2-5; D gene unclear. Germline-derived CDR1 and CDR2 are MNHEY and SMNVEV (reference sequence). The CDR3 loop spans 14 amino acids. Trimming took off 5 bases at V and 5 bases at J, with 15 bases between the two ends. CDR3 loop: CASSRGTLGETQYF. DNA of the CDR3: TGTGCCAGCAGTCGCGGTACTTTAGGGGAGACCCAGTACTTC.